The 16 T cell receptor beta chains reported below all come from one sample, sequenced in a study of OX40 agonist ivuxolimab in advanced cancers. The library relied on the immunoSEQ multiplex PCR assay. As stored in TCRdb, this immuneACCESS dataset retains in-frame rearrangements with V and J assigned. A fraction of the clones does not appear; measured against another copy, unresolved V genes explain less than half of the discrepancy, and the remainder lacks a known reason. This sample gives roughly 12,000 clones in total; under 80% of them show up just once. In total, the top ten clones hold less than 35% of the sample. Sequenced material: CD4+ or CD8+ T cells sorted from blood, taken in a trial of the OX40 agonist ivuxolimab. Receptors were obtained from an adult with an advanced solid tumor such as melanoma, head and neck, liver or kidney cancer.

This clone was counted between two and nine times. The chain combines TRBV6-5 with TRBJ1-6; D gene uncertain. Germline assignment: CDR1 MNHEY and CDR2 SVGAGI. V was pared by 0 bases and J by 6 bases, with 9 bases between. The CDR3 totals 15 residues. CDR3 amino acids: CASSYSNGLNSPLHF. In DNA, the CDR3 is TGTGCCAGCAGTTACTCGAACGGACTTAATTCACCCCTCCACTTT.

This clone turned up a few times. The chain recombines TRBV7-9 with TRBJ2-1; 7 bases align to TRBD1. V lost 4 bases and J lost 4; bases outside the gene matches: 4. This CDR3 has 14 amino acids. From germline, CDR1 is SEHNR and CDR2 FQNEAQ (reference sequence). CDR3 amino acids: CASSSGDSYNEQFF. Written as DNA, the CDR3 is TGTGCCAGCAGCTCAGGGGACAGTTACAATGAGCAGTTCTTC.

V is TRBV10-1 and J is TRBJ2-3, with D unclear. This CDR3 contains 16 residues. Deletions cut 0 bases from V and 0 bases from J, with 10 bases between. Germline CDR1 is WNHNN and CDR2 is SYGVQD (reference sequence). This CDR3 is CASSESVASSTDTQYF. Here the CDR3 DNA reads TGCGCCAGCAGTGAGTCGGTAGCTTCGAGCACAGATACGCAGTATTTT.

The J gene is TRBJ2-2, the V gene TRBV6-5; 7 bases match TRBD1. Germline V gives CDR1 MNHEY, CDR2 SVGAGI. This CDR3 comprises 13 residues. Trimming cost V 5 bases and J 10 bases; bases outside gene matches: 7. The CDR3 coding sequence is TGTGCCAGCAGTGAGGTACAGGGGACGGAGCTGTTTTTT. This codes for CASSEVQGTELFF.

V gene TRBV7-2 combines with J gene TRBJ2-7; D gene ambiguous. Trimming removed 1 base at V and 7 bases at J, with 5 bases between. The germline V gene encodes CDR1 SGHTA and CDR2 FQGNSA. The CDR3 loop spans 11 amino acids. CDR3 nucleotides: TGTGCCAGCAGCTTAGGTTTAGAGCAGTACTTC. This encodes CASSLGLEQYF.

This clone has only one observation. As the CDR3 is not closed by the conserved phenylalanine or tryptophan, this likely results from a read error. The chain combines TRBV10-2 with TRBJ2-7; D call uncertain. Germline lookup yields CDR1 WSHSY and CDR2 SAAADI. This CDR3 has 15 amino acids. Between the trimmed V and J ends, which lost 0 bases and 0 bases, there was a span of 9 bases. The CDR3 DNA reads TGCGCCAGCAGTGAGTCCGGCAGCGTCTCCTACGAGCAGTACCTC. Translated, it gives CASSESGSVSYEQYL.

The V and J genes are TRBV6-1 and TRBJ2-3; possibly TRBD1 or TRBD2 for D (6 bases each). The germline V gene has CDR1 MNHNS and CDR2 SASEGT. The CDR3 consists of 17 residues. The V and J ends lost 2 bases and 0 bases respectively, with 15 bases between them. The CDR3 DNA reads as TGTGCCAGCAGTGAAAAGGTTTACGGGGGCAGCACAGATACGCAGTATTTT. This encodes CASSEKVYGGSTDTQYF.

The rearrangement links TRBV5-1 to TRBJ2-1; 12 bases line up with TRBD2. Per germline, CDR1 SGHRS and CDR2 YFSETQ. After removal of 4 bases from V and 6 bases from J, the junction contained 5 bases not matched to a gene. The CDR3 has 15 amino acids. Here the CDR3 reads CASSPTSGRTNEQFF. In nucleotides, the CDR3 is TGCGCCAGCAGCCCAACTAGCGGGAGGACCAATGAGCAGTTCTTC.

The CDR3 reads CASSLVTAQETQYF. DNA for the CDR3: TGTGCCAGCAGCTTAGTAACAGCCCAAGAGACCCAGTACTTC. V usage is TRBV13 and J usage is TRBJ2-5; D gene uncertain. Germline CDR1 PRHDT, CDR2 FYEKMQ (reference sequence). The CDR3 extends over 14 amino acids. The V gene lost 1 base and the J gene lost 1 base, with 7 bases spanning the gap. The variable domain in full, completed from reference TRBV13 and TRBJ2-5, reads AAGVIQSPRHLIKEKRETATLKCYPIPRHDTVYWYQQGPGQDPQFLISFYEKMQSDKGSIPDRFSAQQFSDYHSELNMSSLELGDSALYFCASSLVTAQETQYFGPGTRLLVL.

This clone was seen a few times. The chain employs TRBV6-6 and TRBJ2-3, with TRBD2 matching 8 bases. This CDR3 region has 15 residues. Germline loops: CDR1 MNHNY, CDR2 SVGAGI (reference sequence). V shed 6 bases and J 0 bases; nucleotides not matched to a gene: 5. The CDR3 nucleotides read TGTGCCAGCAGGGGCATAGCGGGGAGCACAGATACGCAGTATTTT. Translated, it gives CASRGIAGSTDTQYF.

The J gene is TRBJ1-1, the V gene TRBV19; D possibly corresponds to TRBD1 (6 bases). Looked up from germline, CDR1 is LNHDA and CDR2 is SQIVND (reference sequence). The CDR3 has 13 amino acids. The V end was cut by 7 bases, the J end by 3 bases, with 12 bases between. This CDR3 is CASTYRGHTEAFF. In DNA form, the CDR3 reads TGTGCCAGTACCTACCGGGGGCACACTGAAGCTTTCTTT.

This chain joins TRBV18 and TRBJ2-5; tentatively, D is TRBD1 or TRBD2 (5 bases each). The V gene's germline CDR1 is KGHSH and CDR2 LQKENI. The CDR3 extends over 15 amino acids. V was pared by 2 bases and J by 0 bases, with 10 bases between. CDR3 region: CASSPWDVHQETQYF. CDR3 coding DNA: TGTGCCAGCTCACCATGGGACGTGCACCAAGAGACCCAGTACTTC. The full variable domain, completed using reference TRBV18 and TRBJ2-5, is NAGVMQNPRHLVRRRGQEARLRCSPMKGHSHVYWYRQLPEEGLKFMVYLQKENIIDESGMPKERFSAEFPKEGPSILRIQQVVRGDSAAYFCASSPWDVHQETQYFGPGTRLLVL.

The V call is TRBV19, the J call TRBJ2-2; 9 bases map to TRBD1. The V and J ends lost 7 bases and 6 bases, in that order; junction bases with no gene match: 9. The germline V gene has CDR1 LNHDA and CDR2 SQIVND (reference sequence). The CDR3 is 15 amino acids. The CDR3 protein is CASIMGQGKSGELFF. The CDR3 region has the DNA TGTGCCAGTATAATGGGACAGGGAAAATCCGGGGAGCTGTTTTTT. The variable domain in full, completed from reference TRBV19 and TRBJ2-2, reads DGGITQSPKYLFRKEGQNVTLSCEQNLNHDAMYWYRQDPGQGLRLIYYSQIVNDFQKGDIAEGYSVSREKKESFPLTVTSAQKNPTAFYLCASIMGQGKSGELFFGEGSRLTVL.

The chain recombines TRBV25-1 with TRBJ2-7; weak D call: TRBD1 (5 bases). Germline values: CDR1 MGHDK, CDR2 SYGVNS. CDR3 length equals 13 residues. V lost 3 bases and J 7 bases, leaving 13 bases between the germline ends. CDR3 sequence (DNA): TGTGCCAGCAGTGATTGGTCCCAGGGAGAGCAGTACTTC. Translation gives CASSDWSQGEQYF.

In the case of this clone: This specimen includes other DNA sequences encoding the same CDR3. This chain connects TRBV28 to TRBJ2-1; 12 bases match TRBD1. The germline CDR1 and CDR2 sequences are MDHEN and SYDVKM. This CDR3 has 18 residues. The V segment lost 6 bases and the J segment 0 bases; nucleotides outside the gene matches: 9. Here the CDR3 reads CASRSGTGGRSSYNEQFF. Written as DNA, the CDR3 is TGTGCCAGCAGATCCGGGACAGGGGGCAGAAGCTCCTACAATGAGCAGTTCTTC.

CDR3 region: CASSQRLAGGPITGELFF. The CDR3 nucleotides read TGCGCCAGCAGCCAGAGACTAGCGGGAGGGCCTATCACCGGGGAGCTGTTTTTT. The chain joins TRBV4-1 to TRBJ2-2, with 14 bases matching TRBD2. The V segment lost 3 bases and the J segment 4 bases; nucleotides outside the gene matches: 7. This CDR3 comprises 18 residues. Germline V gives CDR1 MGHRA, CDR2 YSYEKL.